This T cell receptor (beta chain) was recorded in a study of blood T cell repertoires in COVID-19. Study context: Samples representing acute and convalescent COVID-19 were sourced from the United States, Italy and Spain. Sources were T cells, B-cell-depleted T cells, or PBMCs; the material itself was cDNA or gDNA.

V lost 5 bases to trimming and J lost 2 bases; unmatched junction nucleotides: 8. The CDR3 is 15 amino acids. The V gene's germline CDR1 is SGHTA and CDR2 FQGNSA. Study processing details: Reference gene primer amplification gave estimated nucleated cell counts. TCRdb keeps only in-frame clones here, not all; method: immunoSEQ multiplex PCR. V and J calls and clone size are copied from that table; D and trimming were computed from the DNA. The table records more than 250,000 clones, around 86% of them present only once. This clonotype was obtained from a man in his fifties with active or convalescent COVID-19. The sequenced sample consisted of peripheral blood. V gene TRBV7-2 combines with J gene TRBJ2-5, with TRBD1 matching over 7 bases. The CDR3 region is CASSPRRTGQETQYF. The CDR3 region has the DNA TGTGCCAGCAGCCCCCGTCGGACAGGTCAAGAGACCCAGTACTTC.